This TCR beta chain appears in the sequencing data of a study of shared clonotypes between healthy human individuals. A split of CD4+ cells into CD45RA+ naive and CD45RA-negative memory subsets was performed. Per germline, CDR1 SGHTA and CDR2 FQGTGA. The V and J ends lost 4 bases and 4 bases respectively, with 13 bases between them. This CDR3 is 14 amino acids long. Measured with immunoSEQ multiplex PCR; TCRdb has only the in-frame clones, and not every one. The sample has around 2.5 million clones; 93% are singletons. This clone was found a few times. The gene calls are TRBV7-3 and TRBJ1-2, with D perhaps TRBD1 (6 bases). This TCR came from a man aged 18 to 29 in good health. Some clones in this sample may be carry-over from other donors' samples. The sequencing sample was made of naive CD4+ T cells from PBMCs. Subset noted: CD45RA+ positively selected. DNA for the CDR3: TGTGCCAGCAGCTCCAGGGTGGGGGCCTATGGCTACACCTTC. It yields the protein CASSSRVGAYGYTF.